This entry describes one TCR beta chain. This specimen belongs to a study of blood T cell repertoires in COVID-19. Study context: Some COVID-19 samples were acute and others convalescent; all came from the United States, Italy and Spain. In each case, the material was cDNA or gDNA derived from T cells, B-cell-depleted T cells, or PBMCs.

The CDR3 has 13 amino acids. V was clipped by 2 bases and J by 9 bases, with 11 bases between them. The germline gives CDR1 MNHNY, CDR2 SVGAGI (reference sequence). In the source study's methods: Reference gene primer amplification yielded estimated nucleated cell counts. Method: immunoSEQ multiplex PCR; TCRdb's copy keeps in-frame clones and lacks some. V, J and clone size were drawn from that table, and D and trimming were deduced from the DNA. This table holds around 75,000 clones, roughly 86% found once. The TCR was taken from a man in his 70s with active COVID-19. The sample comprised peripheral blood. The V gene is TRBV6-6, the J gene TRBJ2-1; D not certain. This chain's CDR3 is CASSYQRGGEQFF. CDR3 DNA: TGTGCCAGCAGTTACCAGCGCGGCGGTGAGCAGTTCTTC.